These 6 T cell receptor beta chains originate from one sample sequenced in a study of blood T cells in healthy people across ages (dated by TCRdb to the mid-2010s). Receptors were amplified or captured by 5' RACE. TCRdb shows the sequencer as Illumina HiSeq 2500. A second PCR of about 7 to 12 cycles was performed with a sample-barcoded 5' primer and a J-beta primer mix. Starting from the raw public reads, TCRdb applied fastp trimming at Q25, assembled clones with MiXCR and retained in-frame beta chains. A single entry per CDR3 protein holds the most common genes and DNA from its merged rows. Here the sample has hundreds of thousands of distinct CDR3 sequences; over 40% occur a single time. Together, the top ten hold about 14% of the sample. Sequencing was carried out using blood. These receptors originate from a woman at least 80 years old in good health.

This clonotype came up a few times. A much bigger clone sits one base away, suggesting this may be a read error. This chain connects TRBV6-6 to TRBJ2-7; TRBD1 agrees at 7 bases. This CDR3 is 15 amino acids long. J was trimmed by 4 bases and V by 2 bases; bases with no gene match: 8. Germline CDR1 reads MNHNY; CDR2 reads SVGAGI (reference sequence). In nucleotides, the CDR3 is TGTGCCAGCAGTTACGCCCTGGGACAGCTTTACGAGCAGTACTTC. It is translated as CASSYALGQLYEQYF.

The rearrangement joins TRBV10-3 to TRBJ2-3, with a tentative D call TRBD2 (6 bases). CDR3 length: 15 residues. V lost 6 bases and J 2 bases, leaving 15 bases between the germline ends. The germline gives CDR1 ENHRY, CDR2 SYGVKD. The CDR3, as DNA: TGTGCCATCAGGCGTGCGCGGGGTACCACAGATACGCAGTATTTT. The encoded protein is CAIRRARGTTDTQYF.

This clonotype was found a few times. V is TRBV29-1 and J is TRBJ2-2; 11 bases are shared with TRBD2. The CDR3 totals 15 residues. Unmatched junction bases numbered 6, after V lost 6 bases and J lost 3 bases. Germline V gene lookup returns CDR1 SQVTM and CDR2 ANQGSEA. The CDR3 DNA reads TGCAGCGTCCTGACTAGCGGGAAGGACACCGGGGAGCTGTTTTTT. Encoded protein: CSVLTSGKDTGELFF.

This chain connects TRBV4-1 to TRBJ1-5; D possibly corresponds to TRBD1 (5 bases). The germline gives CDR1 MGHRA, CDR2 YSYEKL. The ends were cut back, 4 bases at V and 3 bases at J, with 19 bases in the middle. The CDR3 length is 17 residues. CDR3 residues: CASSPGGGKVDNQPQHF. DNA for the CDR3: TGCGCCAGCAGCCCTGGGGGGGGAAAAGTGGACAATCAGCCCCAGCATTTT.

This clonotype was seen just once. The CDR3 reads CASSTQRGTYNEQFF. CDR3 DNA sequence: TGTGCCAGCAGCACCCAGCGGGGGACCTACAATGAGCAGTTCTTC. The chain couples TRBV7-2 to TRBJ2-1, with 8 nucleotides matching TRBD2. CDR1 and CDR2 from the germline V gene are SGHTA and FQGNSA. The CDR3 is 15 residues long. The trim removed 5 bases at V and 2 bases at J, leaving 5 bases unmatched.

The chain employs TRBV20-1 and TRBJ2-7, with a weak D call TRBD1 (6 bases). Germline V CDR1 and CDR2: DFQATT, SNEGSKA (reference sequence). This CDR3 has 14 amino acids. V lost 5 bases, J lost 0 bases, and 14 bases lay in between. CDR3 loop: CSARMDSYSYEQYF. CDR3 DNA: TGCAGTGCTCGAATGGACAGTTACTCCTACGAGCAGTACTTC.